One and the same sample provided the 6 T cell receptor beta chains below, sequenced in a study of vaccination effects on CD4 cells after COVID-19. Sequencing used immunoSEQ multiplex PCR; TCRdb keeps in-frame clones, though not all of them. The sample yields 40,000 or so clones, 72% seen once. Between days 9 and 10 of culture, CD4+ T cells were separated out. Two doses of BNT162b2 or mRNA-1273 vaccine were administered to participants. No cognate antigen is known for these TCRs. The specimen comprised CD4+ T cells from PBMCs cultured without peptide, sampled after COVID-19 vaccination. The receptors were sampled from a human donor who received a COVID-19 vaccine.

The chain links TRBV7-8 to TRBJ2-1; 8 positions agree with TRBD1. The CDR3 runs 14 residues. The V segment lost 5 bases and the J segment 7 bases; nucleotides outside the gene matches: 7. Looked up from germline, CDR1 is SGHVS and CDR2 is FQNEAQ. CDR3 residues: CASSTRDRLNEQFF. The CDR3, as DNA: TGTGCCAGCAGCACCCGGGACAGGTTAAATGAGCAGTTCTTC.

There are a few counts of this clone. The rearrangement links TRBV5-5 to TRBJ2-2, with 8 bases that match TRBD2. J was trimmed by 4 bases and V by 4 bases; bases with no gene match: 6. CDR1 and CDR2 from the germline V gene are SGHKS and YYEKEE (reference sequence). The CDR3 consists of 15 residues. CDR3 bases: TGTGCCAGCAGCCCGGGGGGGCCGGGCACCGGGGAGCTGTTTTTT. Protein product: CASSPGGPGTGELFF.

This clone has only one observation. This chain connects TRBV14 to TRBJ1-4; D not certain. Germline CDR1 reads SGHDN; CDR2 reads FVKESK. V was pared by 6 bases and J by 0 bases, with 8 bases between. The CDR3 extends over 14 amino acids. In nucleotides, the CDR3 is TGTGCCAGCAGAACGAGAGCAACTAATGAAAAACTGTTTTTT. This codes for CASRTRATNEKLFF.

This clone was seen once. J is TRBJ2-5 and V is TRBV27; unclear D gene. V was clipped by 8 bases and J by 2 bases, with 15 bases between them. The CDR3 contains 14 residues. CDR1 is MNHEY, CDR2 SMNVEV, per germline (reference sequence). CDR3 sequence: CASGPRRGQETQYF. In nucleotides, the CDR3 is TGTGCCAGCGGACCTCGGAGAGGTCAAGAGACCCAGTACTTC.

The chain links TRBV5-1 to TRBJ2-2; 7 nucleotides match TRBD1. J was trimmed by 4 bases and V by 0 bases; bases with no gene match: 3. Germline V gene data show CDR1 as SGHRS and CDR2 as YFSETQ. CDR3 size: 15 residues. CDR3 amino acids: CASSLETGFTGELFF. Written as DNA, the CDR3 is TGCGCCAGCAGCTTGGAGACAGGGTTCACCGGGGAGCTGTTTTTT.

The V call is TRBV6-5, the J call TRBJ2-5; the D is unclear. Germline V lookup: CDR1 MNHEY, CDR2 SVGAGI. The CDR3 covers 13 residues. V shed 0 bases and J shed 4 bases, with 6 bases lying between them. This CDR3 reads CASSYSLAETQYF. CDR3 DNA sequence: TGTGCCAGCAGTTACTCACTTGCAGAGACCCAGTACTTC.